A selection of T cell receptor beta chains follows, all from one sample in a study of T cells after yellow fever vaccination. TCRdb ran MiXCR on the 5' RACE reads and lists one entry per CDR3 protein. The sample lists 70,000 to 80,000 distinct CDR3 sequences, approximately 7.3% seen once, with roughly 30% in the top ten. This material consisted of CD8+ T cells sorted from PBMCs, taken about 10 days after the first yellow fever vaccination. The receptor set was obtained from a man between 18 and 35 years old who received the YFV17D yellow fever vaccine. The CDR3 runs from the conserved cysteine through the conserved F or W.

J | V | CDR3
TRBJ2-5 | TRBV10-3 | CAISLQGSAQETQYF
TRBJ2-7 | TRBV12-3/TRBV12-4 | CASSFSDSYEQYF
TRBJ2-6 | TRBV3-1 | CASSNREPGANVLTF
TRBJ2-2 | TRBV5-5 | CASRAGPNLRAGELFF
TRBJ1-2 | TRBV12-3/TRBV12-4 | CASVTGFLGGYTF
TRBJ1-1 | TRBV7-9 | CASSLGGGTATEAFF
TRBJ2-2 | TRBV11-2 | CASSLIGPGLENTGELFF
TRBJ2-2 | TRBV6-6 | CLGAANTGELFF
TRBJ2-1 | TRBV11-2 | CASSSPDLAGFYNEQFF
TRBJ1-4 | TRBV7-7 | CASSPSGATNEKLFF
TRBJ1-4 | TRBV20-1 | CSASPLPATNEKLFF
TRBJ2-6 | TRBV6-5 | CASSYGTSGANVLTF
TRBJ1-1 | TRBV7-2 | CASSPSGWDTEAFF
TRBJ2-6 | TRBV5-6 | CASSFWDRRSGANVLTF
TRBJ2-1 | TRBV5-4 | CASSSRPENEQFF
TRBJ2-1 | TRBV9 | CASSAGLELYNEQFF
TRBJ2-7 | TRBV7-9 | CASSLKTGTGAYEQYF
TRBJ1-5 | TRBV4-2 | CASSQGARGRQPQHF
TRBJ1-4 | TRBV7-9 | CASSSTTATNEKLFF
TRBJ2-7 | TRBV7-2 | CASSFGIGDRTYEQYF
TRBJ2-3 | TRBV28 | CASSFSPSGGYTDTQYF
TRBJ1-4 | TRBV20-1 | CSARDGGATNEKLFF
TRBJ2-5 | TRBV7-3 | CASSLRGLGDSPETQYF
TRBJ1-3 | TRBV20-1 | CSARISNGNTIYF
TRBJ2-1 | TRBV11-3 | CASSKGLAGGIIEQFF
TRBJ1-6 | TRBV11-1 | CASSIDLDGSPYNSPLHF
TRBJ1-2 | TRBV2 | CASPSGVGYTF
TRBJ1-1 | TRBV5-1 | CASSISTDRSGTEAFF
TRBJ1-5 | TRBV19 | CASSIDPYRGIQPQHF
TRBJ1-5 | TRBV10-3 | CAIRGTGDNQPQHF
TRBJ2-1 | TRBV7-2 | CASTKGGGTYNEQFF
TRBJ2-1 | TRBV14 | CASSQGLDSGINEQFF
TRBJ2-7 | TRBV27 | CASSLSGGEAWLDEQYF
TRBJ1-5 | TRBV7-2 | CASSLANSNQPQHF
TRBJ2-1 | TRBV12-3/TRBV12-4 | CASSSPGLGGGYEQFF
TRBJ1-1 | TRBV4-1 | CASSLGGVLVGLATEAFF
TRBJ1-5 | TRBV28 | CASSLGIGNQPQHF
TRBJ1-1 | TRBV7-3 | CASSLTPAGGLDTEAFF
TRBJ2-3 | TRBV5-1 | CASRLAGGSDTQYF
TRBJ2-3 | TRBV5-1 | CASSPDREVPDTQYF
TRBJ2-5 | TRBV25-1 | CASSARQGGEETQYF
TRBJ2-6 | TRBV5-1 | CASSSGTGSGANVLTF
TRBJ2-3 | TRBV7-9 | CASSSGLGKSTDTQYF
TRBJ2-3 | TRBV29-1 | CSVSGPYTDTQYF
TRBJ2-1 | TRBV4-3 | CASSPELAGENNEQFF
TRBJ1-3 | TRBV9 | CASSEGVGTGNTIYF
TRBJ2-6 | TRBV4-1 | CASSHLDRGYPGANVLTF
TRBJ2-3 | TRBV4-1 | CASSQEETGNTDTQYF
TRBJ2-3 | TRBV5-5 | CASSPPNTDTQYF
TRBJ1-2 | TRBV7-9 | CASSARGRSYTF
TRBJ1-1 | TRBV6-5 | CASSYRDQTEAFF
TRBJ2-2 | TRBV4-2 | CATEDHRESGELFF